The source of this TCR beta chain is a study of response to subunit inactivated influenza vaccine. Study conclusions and caveats: A suggestion made by the authors is that each seasonal influenza vaccination recruits few new T cells.

TCRdb reprocessed the RT-PCR reads via MiXCR and lists one record per CDR3 protein. The sample has more than 200,000 distinct CDR3 sequences, 12% seen once. To note about this clonotype: The antigen remains undetermined.

The ends were cut back, 0 bases at V and 4 bases at J, with 13 bases in the middle. This CDR3 region has 15 residues. Germline V gene data show CDR1 as KGHSH and CDR2 as LQKENI. The material was non-naive T cells sorted from PBMCs, obtained approximately 15 days before vaccination. This clonotype was sampled from a man aged 45 to 65 who received an inactivated influenza vaccine. The rearrangement uses TRBV18 and TRBJ2-7; D possibly matches TRBD1 or TRBD2 (6 bases each). The CDR3 here is CASSPPSRGLYEQYF. The CDR3, as DNA: TGTGCCAGCTCACCACCAAGCAGGGGACTGTACGAGCAGTACTTC. The entire variable domain, with the rest obtained from reference TRBV18 and TRBJ2-7, is as follows: NAGVMQNPRHLVRRRGQEARLRCSPMKGHSHVYWYRQLPEEGLKFMVYLQKENIIDESGMPKERFSAEFPKEGPSILRIQQVVRGDSAAYFCASSPPSRGLYEQYFGPGTRLTVT.